This T cell receptor beta chain was retrieved from a study of post-analysis software for immune sequencing data. Regarding the study as a whole: Under F measure analysis, samples from one preparation batch co-clustered strongly. Higher frequency in patients than in controls was seen for a handful of TRBV segments, with TRBV5-6, TRBV5-1 and TRBV20-1 among them.

Unique molecular identifiers featured in each of the TCR beta cDNA libraries. TCRdb used MiXCR to reprocess the PCR reads, holding one entry per CDR3 protein. The sample has 650,000 to 850,000 distinct CDR3 sequences; around 45% are singletons. Germline-derived CDR1 and CDR2 are SGHRS and YFSETQ. This CDR3 has 17 amino acids. As regards this clonotype: The antigen remains undetermined.

The specimen sequenced was blood. This chain joins TRBV5-1 and TRBJ2-1; TRBD2 matches at 8 bases. The J call is doubtful: the DNA matches TRBJ2-7 better. This TCR came from a girl under 18 with multiple sclerosis. CDR3 sequence: CASSLGTGLVASNEQYF. In DNA, the CDR3 is TGCGCCAGCAGCTTGGGGACGGGACTAGTTGCTTCAAATGAGCAGTACTTC.